This T cell receptor beta chain was sequenced in a study of blood T cell repertoires in COVID-19. Across the study: Both acute and convalescent COVID-19 samples were obtained from the United States, Italy and Spain. The analysed material was cDNA or gDNA that came from T cells, B-cell-depleted T cells, or PBMCs.

The ends were cut back, 6 bases at V and 3 bases at J, with 20 bases in the middle. The CDR3 is 17 residues long. Germline lookup yields CDR1 SGHTA and CDR2 FQGNSA. A few counts support this clone. The table came from immunoSEQ multiplex PCR; TCRdb's copy has only in-frame clones and leaves some out. This table has about 200,000 clones, roughly 75% appearing once. This clonotype originated in a woman in her seventies with acute or convalescent COVID-19. Sequencing was performed on peripheral blood. This chain joins TRBV7-2 and TRBJ2-2, with D possibly TRBD2 on 5 matching bases. CDR3 coding DNA: TGTGCCAGCAGTCCTAGGTTAGCCCGGGGAGACACCGGGGAGCTGTTTTTT. Encoded protein: CASSPRLARGDTGELFF. Using reference TRBV7-2 and TRBJ2-2 for the parts outside the CDR3, the full variable domain is GAGVSQSPSNKVTEKGKDVELRCDPISGHTALYWYRQSLGQGLEFLIYFQGNSAPDKSGLPSDRFSAERTGGSVSTLTIQRTQQEDSAVYLCASSPRLARGDTGELFFGEGSRLTVL.